The present TCR beta chain was sequenced within a study of cytomegalovirus exposure and HLA in healthy donors. The PCR contained 60 Vbeta and 13 Jbeta primers. TCRdb's table, derived via immunoSEQ multiplex PCR, lists solely in-frame clones and lacks some. The sample holds 150,000 to 200,000 clones; about 79% are singletons and the top ten take over 12%. V was trimmed by 1 base and J by 2 bases, leaving 9 bases between them. Germline CDR1 SGHVS, CDR2 FQNEAQ. The CDR3 is made up of 14 amino acids. The receptor was isolated from a man aged 50-59 years in good health and CMV-seropositive. The rearrangement links TRBV7-8 to TRBJ2-7, with no clear D. The sample was PBMCs. CDR3 loop: CASSLETRPYEQYF. DNA for the CDR3: TGTGCCAGCAGCTTAGAGACGAGGCCCTACGAGCAGTACTTC.